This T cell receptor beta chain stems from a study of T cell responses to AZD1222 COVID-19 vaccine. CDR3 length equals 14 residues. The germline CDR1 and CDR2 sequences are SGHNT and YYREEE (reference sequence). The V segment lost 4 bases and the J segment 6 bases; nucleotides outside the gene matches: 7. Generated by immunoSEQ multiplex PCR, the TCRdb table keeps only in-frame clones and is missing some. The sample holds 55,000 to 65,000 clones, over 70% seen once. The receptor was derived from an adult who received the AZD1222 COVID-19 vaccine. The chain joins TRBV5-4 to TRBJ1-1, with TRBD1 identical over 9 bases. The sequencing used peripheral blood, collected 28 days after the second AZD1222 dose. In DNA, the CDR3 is TGTGCCAGCAGCCCTACCCGGACAGGGGCTGAAGCTTTCTTT. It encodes CASSPTRTGAEAFF.